The 28 T cell receptor beta chains below come from one sample, sequenced in a study of cytomegalovirus exposure and HLA in healthy donors. Vbeta (60) and Jbeta (13) primers were used in the PCR. Profiling relied on immunoSEQ multiplex PCR, and the TCRdb table lists in-frame clones only, not all of them. The sample includes some 150,000 clones, about 74% of them seen just once. Sequencing was done on a sample of PBMCs. The receptors originated from a man aged 18 to 35 in good health and CMV-seropositive.

CDR3 sequence reads: CATSSPGTGGYEQYF. CDR3 sequence (DNA): TGTGCCACCAGCAGCCCCGGGACAGGGGGCTACGAGCAGTACTTC. The chain carries TRBV15 and TRBJ2-7; 11 bases align to TRBD1. The CDR3 extends over 15 amino acids. The germline gives CDR1 LNHNV, CDR2 YYDKDF (reference sequence). After removal of 3 bases from V and 3 bases from J, the junction contained 4 bases not matched to a gene. The full variable domain, its missing parts supplied by reference TRBV15 and TRBJ2-7, is DAMVIQNPRYQVTQFGKPVTLSCSQTLNHNVMYWYQQKSSQAPKLLFHYYDKDFNNEADTPDNFQSRRPNTSFCFLDIRSPGLGDTAMYLCATSSPGTGGYEQYFGPGTRLTVT.

This sequence joins TRBV4-1 and TRBJ1-5; D not resolved. CDR1 is MGHRA and CDR2 is YSYEKL in the germline V gene. The CDR3 totals 18 residues. The V and J ends lost 0 bases and 2 bases respectively, with 17 bases between them. CDR3 amino acids: CASSQDWRPSEGNQPQHF. In DNA, the CDR3 is TGCGCCAGCAGCCAAGATTGGAGGCCCTCCGAGGGCAATCAGCCCCAGCATTTT.

The V gene is TRBV6-5, the J gene TRBJ2-7; D is possibly TRBD2 (5 bases). From germline, CDR1 is MNHEY and CDR2 SVGAGI. This CDR3 comprises 12 residues. Trimming removed 4 bases from V and 6 bases from J, with 10 bases in between. The DNA of the CDR3 is TGTGCCAGCAGTTCCGAGGCGGGCGAGCAGTACTTC. Its protein product is CASSSEAGEQYF.

CDR3 sequence reads: CASGIDRRYAFF. The DNA of the CDR3 is TGTGCCAGCGGTATAGACAGAAGGTATGCTTTCTTT. V is TRBV27 and J is TRBJ1-1; D perhaps matches TRBD1 (5 bases). The V end lost 8 bases, the J end lost 11 bases, and 18 bases lay between the germline ends. CDR3 length: 12 amino acids. The germline gives CDR1 MNHEY, CDR2 SMNVEV (reference sequence).

The chain combines TRBV25-1 with TRBJ2-7, with 7 bases aligning to TRBD1. Germline V gives CDR1 MGHDK, CDR2 SYGVNS. The CDR3 extends over 12 amino acids. Germline trimming cut 6 bases from V and 5 bases from J; bases unmatched to any gene: 4. The CDR3 spells CASREDRHEQYF. The CDR3 region has the DNA TGTGCCAGCAGAGAGGACAGGCACGAGCAGTACTTC.

This clone was found once. This chain connects TRBV5-1 to TRBJ2-7; 7 bases are shared with TRBD2. CDR3 size: 15 residues. Looked up from germline, CDR1 is SGHRS and CDR2 is YFSETQ. With V trimmed by 6 bases and J by 0 bases, 9 bases remained unmatched. The CDR3 reads CASTTSGARSYEQYF. The CDR3 DNA follows: TGCGCCAGCACAACGAGCGGGGCCCGCTCCTACGAGCAGTACTTC.

This clone has only a few counts. The chain has TRBV9 and TRBJ2-7, with TRBD2 matching over 7 bases. V was pared by 0 bases and J by 6 bases, with 6 bases of the junction left unmatched. The CDR3 spans 14 residues. Germline CDR1 is SGDLS and CDR2 is YYNGEE. CDR3 sequence: CASSVAGGTSEQYF. For the CDR3, the DNA is TGTGCCAGCAGCGTAGCGGGGGGAACGTCCGAGCAGTACTTC.

This clone appeared a few times. The chain combines TRBV2 with TRBJ2-7; 9 nucleotides agree with TRBD1. Germline lookup yields CDR1 SNHLY and CDR2 FYNNEI. This CDR3 comprises 15 residues. The ends lost 6 bases at V and 4 bases at J; junction bases unmatched: 10. CDR3 sequence: CASSLAGTGPYEQYF. CDR3 in DNA: TGTGCCAGCAGCCTTGCCGGGACAGGGCCTTACGAGCAGTACTTC.

This rearrangement joins TRBV27 to TRBJ1-4, with 7 bases identical to TRBD1. Germline loops: CDR1 MNHEY, CDR2 SMNVEV (reference sequence). The CDR3 totals 15 residues. The J segment lost 8 bases and the V segment lost 0 bases, leaving 6 bases of the junction unmatched. CDR3 DNA: TGTGCCAGCAGTTTATCGACAGGGTTAGGGGAAAAACTGTTTTTT. Residues: CASSLSTGLGEKLFF.

The chain joins TRBV7-9 to TRBJ1-4; possibly TRBD1 for D (6 bases). This CDR3 contains 15 residues. The germline V gene encodes CDR1 SEHNR and CDR2 FQNEAQ (reference sequence). V gave up 0 bases and J gave up 1 base, with 6 bases separating them. As DNA, the CDR3 is TGTGCCAGCAGCTTAGCGACAGGAACTAATGAAAAACTGTTTTTT. Amino acid sequence: CASSLATGTNEKLFF.

This clone was seen more than once but under ten times. The chain has TRBV4-2 and TRBJ2-5; 8 nucleotides match TRBD2. Germline-derived CDR1 and CDR2 are LGHNA and YNFKEQ. This CDR3 has 16 amino acids. V shed 2 bases, J shed 3 bases, and the junction held 8 bases outside the gene matches. CDR3 sequence: CASSQYLGGAKETQYF. The CDR3 DNA sequence: TGTGCCAGCAGCCAATATCTCGGGGGGGCTAAAGAGACCCAGTACTTC.

This clone was seen once. The V gene is TRBV11-2, the J gene TRBJ2-7; TRBD1 aligns across 7 bases. From germline, CDR1 is SGHAT and CDR2 FQNNGV. CDR3 size: 15 residues. V shed 1 base and J 4 bases; nucleotides not matched to a gene: 7. The CDR3 sequence is CASSLGTGGKYEQYF. CDR3 nucleotide sequence: TGTGCCAGCAGCTTAGGGACAGGCGGCAAATACGAGCAGTACTTC. The full variable domain, in which reference TRBV11-2 and TRBJ2-7 provide the parts outside the CDR3, is EAGVAQSPRYKIIEKRQSVAFWCNPISGHATLYWYQQILGQGPKLLIQFQNNGVVDDSQLPKDRFSAERLKGVDSTLKIQPAKLEDSAVYLCASSLGTGGKYEQYFGPGTRLTVT.

This rearrangement joins TRBV5-6 to TRBJ1-1; maybe TRBD1 (6 bases). V gave up 2 bases and J gave up 1 base, with 9 bases separating them. The CDR3 loop spans 14 amino acids. CDR1 and CDR2 from the germline V gene are SGHDT and YYEEEE. The CDR3 is CASSFWGRNTEAFF. The CDR3 DNA follows: TGTGCCAGCAGCTTCTGGGGGCGGAACACTGAAGCTTTCTTT.

The chain employs TRBV29-1 and TRBJ2-1; D perhaps matches TRBD2 (6 bases). The V gene's germline CDR1 is SQVTM and CDR2 ANQGSEA. Trimming removed 4 bases at V and 4 bases at J, with 20 bases between. This CDR3 comprises 16 residues. In DNA, the CDR3 is TGCAGCGTTGTTCAGGGTGGGGGGAGGACTTACAATGAGCAGTTCTTC. Amino acid sequence: CSVVQGGGRTYNEQFF.

V gene TRBV9 combines with J gene TRBJ2-1, with TRBD2 identical over 10 bases. CDR1 SGDLS and CDR2 YYNGEE come from the germline V gene. The CDR3 has 16 amino acids. J was trimmed by 4 bases and V by 0 bases; bases with no gene match: 4. The CDR3, as DNA: TGTGCCAGCAGCGTAGGGTCTAGCGGGGGTTACAATGAGCAGTTCTTC. Its translation: CASSVGSSGGYNEQFF.

This sequence joins TRBV10-3 and TRBJ1-2, with TRBD1 matching over 7 bases. V lost 0 bases to trimming and J lost 4 bases; unmatched junction nucleotides: 2. CDR3 size: 14 residues. Looked up from germline, CDR1 is ENHRY and CDR2 is SYGVKD. The chain's CDR3 is CAISESGQPYGYTF. The CDR3 region has the DNA TGTGCCATCAGTGAGTCGGGACAGCCCTATGGCTACACCTTC.

The V call is TRBV7-3, the J call TRBJ2-1; 8 positions agree with TRBD2. CDR3 length: 15 amino acids. Per the germline V gene, CDR1 is SGHTA and CDR2 is FQGTGA. V was clipped by 1 base and J by 5 bases; unmatched bases: 4. The CDR3 spells CASSLNGRADNEQFF. The CDR3 DNA sequence: TGTGCCAGCAGCTTAAACGGGAGGGCCGACAATGAGCAGTTCTTC.

A single count supports this clone. This chain links TRBV25-1 with TRBJ1-4; the match to TRBD1 covers 9 bases. The CDR3 is 15 amino acids. Per germline, CDR1 MGHDK and CDR2 SYGVNS. V shed 5 bases and J 4 bases; nucleotides not matched to a gene: 5. The CDR3 loop is CASSFTGGLNEKLFF. CDR3 nucleotides: TGTGCCAGCAGTTTTACAGGGGGCCTTAATGAAAAACTGTTTTTT.

V usage is TRBV7-2 and J usage is TRBJ1-2; D is unclear. The CDR3 has 12 residues. The germline CDR1 and CDR2 sequences are SGHTA and FQGNSA. Trimming stripped 4 bases from V and 6 bases from J, with 9 bases between. CDR3 loop: CASSYLRDGYTF. CDR3 DNA sequence: TGTGCCAGCAGCTACCTGCGTGATGGCTACACCTTC.

V gene TRBV5-6 combines with J gene TRBJ2-1, with 9 positions matching TRBD2. The germline gives CDR1 SGHDT, CDR2 YYEEEE. This CDR3 region has 14 residues. V trimming: 5 bases; J trimming: 7 bases; junction bases outside the gene matches: 7. CDR3 region: CASRSSGRMNEQFF. CDR3 DNA sequence: TGTGCCAGCAGGAGTAGCGGGAGAATGAATGAGCAGTTCTTC.

The V call is TRBV6-1, the J call TRBJ2-7; D might be TRBD1 (6 bases). Germline lookup yields CDR1 MNHNS and CDR2 SASEGT. This CDR3 is built from 13 residues. The ends were cut back, 6 bases at V and 0 bases at J, with 9 bases in the middle. The CDR3 sequence: CASRDRLSYEQYF. The DNA of the CDR3 is TGTGCCAGCAGGGACAGACTCTCCTACGAGCAGTACTTC.

Turning to this clone: The conserved phenylalanine or tryptophan normally closing the CDR3 is absent here, so this likely arose from a read error. The chain has TRBV6-5 and TRBJ1-5, with 7 bases matching TRBD1. The CDR3 sequence is 15 residues long. Germline lookup yields CDR1 MNHEY and CDR2 SVGAGI. V lost 6 bases, J lost 9 bases, and 14 bases stayed unmatched. The CDR3 here is CASSLDREYRRPQHV. The CDR3 DNA is TGTGCCAGCAGCCTTGACAGGGAATATCGCCGGCCCCAGCATGTT.

The chain links TRBV30 to TRBJ2-5; weak D call: TRBD1 (6 bases). This CDR3 contains 13 residues. Trimming removed 4 bases at V and 7 bases at J, with 16 bases between. Germline V gene lookup returns CDR1 GTSNPN and CDR2 SVGIG (reference sequence). Written as DNA, the CDR3 is TGTGCCTGGATCAGGGGTACTGGCGGGACCCAGTACTTC. This sequence encodes CAWIRGTGGTQYF.

J is TRBJ1-6 and V is TRBV6-1, with 7 bases that match TRBD1. The CDR3 is made up of 14 amino acids. Per the germline V gene, CDR1 is MNHNS and CDR2 is SASEGT. Trimming cost V 6 bases and J 3 bases; bases outside gene matches: 2. The CDR3 bases are TGTGCCAGCAGGGGACAGCTCTATAATTCACCCCTCCACTTT. Protein product: CASRGQLYNSPLHF.

The chain carries TRBV11-3 and TRBJ2-7; TRBD1 aligns across 10 bases. The CDR3 runs 10 residues. CDR1 is SGHNT and CDR2 is YENEEA in the germline V gene. As DNA, the CDR3 is TGTGCCAGCAGCTTATGGACAGGGGGTGTT. Protein product: CASSLWTGGV.

The V call is TRBV4-1, the J call TRBJ1-5; no reliable D call. This CDR3 is built from 17 residues. The germline V and J ends were trimmed by 0 bases and 0 bases, with 12 bases remaining between them. The germline gives CDR1 MGHRA, CDR2 YSYEKL. CDR3 amino acids: CASSQEAPIRSNQPQHF. In DNA, the CDR3 is TGCGCCAGCAGCCAAGAGGCACCCATACGTAGCAATCAGCCCCAGCATTTT.

This clone appeared a single time. The rearrangement uses TRBV15 and TRBJ1-5; the match to TRBD1 covers 7 bases. Germline V gene lookup returns CDR1 LNHNV and CDR2 YYDKDF (reference sequence). The CDR3 spans 12 residues. V trimming: 3 bases; J trimming: 7 bases; junction bases outside the gene matches: 0. As DNA, the CDR3 is TGTGCCACCAGCAGCAGGGGGCAGCCCCAGCATTTT. It is translated as CATSSRGQPQHF.

The rearrangement joins TRBV6-5 to TRBJ1-2; the D is unclear. Germline V gene data show CDR1 as MNHEY and CDR2 as SVGAGI. The CDR3 sequence is 13 residues long. The germline V and J ends were trimmed by 8 bases and 8 bases, with 18 bases remaining between them. The CDR3 nucleotides read TGTGCCAGCTCGGGCTTGAGCGGAGGAGGCTACACCTTC. Its translation: CASSGLSGGGYTF.